The clone carrying this T cell receptor (beta chain) occurred a few times. Its matching antigen is unknown. cDNA libraries for TCR alpha and TCR beta, carrying sample barcodes and UMIs, came from 5'RACE with constant-segment primers. TCRdb itself ran the 5' RACE reads through MiXCR, one entry per CDR3 protein. The data hold 380,000 or so distinct CDR3 sequences, with under 15% observed a single time. There are 15 residues in the CDR3. V was clipped by 6 bases and J by 0 bases; unmatched bases: 5. The sample is drawn from a study of T-cell memory formation after mild COVID-19. Study outcomes and limitations: Clones that shrank (day 15 to 85) were balanced CD4/CD8, whereas later expanders leaned CD4+.

This clonotype was obtained from a man aged 18 to 29 who had mild COVID-19 (a few samples of this study predate the infection). Cell type and time point are not known. The sequenced sample was PBMCs or a T cell subset sorted from them (not recorded which). The chain couples TRBV12-3 or TRBV12-4 to TRBJ1-1, with 9 bases that match TRBD1. The CDR3 loop reads CASSQRQGVNTEAFF. CDR3 bases: TGTGCCAGCAGCCAACGACAGGGGGTGAACACTGAAGCTTTCTTT.